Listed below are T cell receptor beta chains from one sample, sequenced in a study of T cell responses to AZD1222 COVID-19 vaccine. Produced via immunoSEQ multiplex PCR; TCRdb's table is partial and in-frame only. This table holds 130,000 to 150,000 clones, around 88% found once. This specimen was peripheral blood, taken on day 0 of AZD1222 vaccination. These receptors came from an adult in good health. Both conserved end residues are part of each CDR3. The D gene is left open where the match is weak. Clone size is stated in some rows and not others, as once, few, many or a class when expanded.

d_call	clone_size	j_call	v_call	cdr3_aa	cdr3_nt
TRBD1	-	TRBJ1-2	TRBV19	CASSPDRGYDGYTF	TGTGCCAGTAGTCCGGACAGGGGGTACGATGGCTACACCTTC
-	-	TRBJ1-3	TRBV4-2	CASSQVVGAGNTIYF	TGTGCCAGCAGCCAAGTGGTTGGGGCTGGAAACACCATATATTTT
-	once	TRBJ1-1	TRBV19	CASSRGWDTEAFF	TGTGCCAGTAGTAGAGGGTGGGACACTGAAGCTTTCTTT
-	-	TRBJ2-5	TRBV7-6	CASSLVVAGETQYF	TGTGCCAGCAGCTTAGTGGTAGCCGGAGAGACCCAGTACTTC
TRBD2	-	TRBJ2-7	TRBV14	CASSQQVSGGRNEQYF	TGTGCCAGCAGCCAGCAGGTCAGCGGGGGGCGCAACGAGCAGTACTTC
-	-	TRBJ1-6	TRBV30	CAWSVSGSSYNSPLHF	TGTGCCTGGAGTGTATCTGGGAGCTCCTATAATTCACCCCTCCACTTT
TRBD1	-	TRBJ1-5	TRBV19	CASSTGGSNQPQHF	TGTGCCAGTAGCACAGGGGGTAGCAATCAGCCCCAGCATTTT
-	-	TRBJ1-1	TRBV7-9	CASSPRVNTEAFF	TGTGCCAGCAGCCCCAGGGTGAACACTGAAGCTTTCTTT
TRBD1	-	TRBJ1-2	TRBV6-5	CASSLTGEYHYGYTF	TGTGCCAGCAGTTTGACAGGGGAGTACCACTATGGCTACACCTTC
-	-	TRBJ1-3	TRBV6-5	CASSRETGRNTIYF	TGTGCCAGCAGCCGAGAGACAGGCCGAAACACCATATATTTT
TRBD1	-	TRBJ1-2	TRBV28	CASGTAYGYTF	TGTGCCAGCGGGACAGCCTATGGCTACACCTTC
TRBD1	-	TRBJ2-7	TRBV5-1	CASSVFLGQGGEQYF	TGCGCCAGCAGCGTATTTTTGGGACAGGGTGGGGAGCAGTACTTC
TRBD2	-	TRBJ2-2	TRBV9	CASSVLSGGNTGELFF	TGTGCCAGCAGCGTCCTTAGCGGGGGAAACACCGGGGAGCTGTTTTTT
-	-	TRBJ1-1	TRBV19	CASSMGGFTEAFF	TGTGCCAGTAGTATGGGAGGATTCACTGAAGCTTTCTTT
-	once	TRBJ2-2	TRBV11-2	CASSWSRTSAENTGELFF	TGTGCCAGCAGCTGGAGTCGGACGTCGGCGGAGAACACCGGGGAGCTGTTTTTT
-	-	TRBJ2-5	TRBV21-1	CASSRERRETQYF	TGTGCCAGCAGCAGGGAACGGCGAGAGACCCAGTACTTC
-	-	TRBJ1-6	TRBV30	CAWRGKGLNSPLHF	TGTGCCTGGAGGGGCAAAGGTCTGAATTCACCCCTCCACTTT
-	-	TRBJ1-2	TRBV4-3	CASSQERGHTF	TGCGCCAGCAGCCAAGAGCGGGGGCACACCTTC
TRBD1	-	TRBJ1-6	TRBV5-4	CASSRWTGNSPLHF	TGTGCCAGCAGTCGTTGGACAGGGAATTCACCCCTCCACTTT
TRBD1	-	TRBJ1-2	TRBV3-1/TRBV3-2	CASSQQGAYGYTF	TGTGCCAGCAGCCAACAGGGGGCCTATGGCTACACCTTC
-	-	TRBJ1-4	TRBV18	CASSEMSNEKLFF	TGTGCCAGCTCAGAGATGTCTAATGAAAAACTGTTTTTT
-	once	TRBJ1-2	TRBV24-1	CATSDPTVRYGYTF	TGTGCCACCAGTGATCCGACCGTAAGATATGGCTACACCTTC
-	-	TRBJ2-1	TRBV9	CASSTRGIALNEQFF	TGTGCCAGCAGCACCCGAGGGATTGCTCTCAATGAGCAGTTCTTC
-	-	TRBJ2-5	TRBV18	CASSADGGLLRETQYF	TGTGCCAGCTCTGCTGACGGGGGCCTATTGAGAGAGACCCAGTACTTC
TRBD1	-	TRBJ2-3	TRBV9	CASSVEGQGWADTQYF	TGTGCCAGCAGCGTAGAGGGACAGGGCTGGGCAGATACGCAGTATTTT
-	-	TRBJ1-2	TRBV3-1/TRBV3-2	CASSSGRTYGYTF	TGTGCCAGCAGCTCGGGACGGACCTATGGCTACACCTTC
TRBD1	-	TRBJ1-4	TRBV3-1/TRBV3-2	CASSQSLPGQGNEKLFF	TGTGCCAGCAGCCAATCCCTCCCGGGACAGGGGAATGAAAAACTGTTTTTT
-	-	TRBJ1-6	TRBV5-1	CASSSDGTSSSPLHF	TGCGCCAGCAGCTCCGATGGGACATCCAGTTCACCCCTCCACTTT
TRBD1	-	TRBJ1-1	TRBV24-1	CATSDFYRGDTEAFF	TGTGCCACCAGTGATTTTTACAGGGGGGACACTGAAGCTTTCTTT
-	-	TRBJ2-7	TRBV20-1	CSAIDAPLTYEQYF	TGCAGTGCTATTGACGCCCCCCTAACCTACGAGCAGTACTTC
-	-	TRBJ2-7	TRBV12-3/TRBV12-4	CASRTGYEQYF	TGTGCCAGCAGGACGGGGTACGAGCAGTACTTC
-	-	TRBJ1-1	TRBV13	CASSTQALEAFF	TGTGCCAGCAGCACCCAGGCGTTGGAAGCTTTCTTT
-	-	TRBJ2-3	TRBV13	CASSRTSQDTQYF	TGTGCCAGCAGCCGCACCAGCCAAGATACGCAGTATTTT
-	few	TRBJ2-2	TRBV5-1	CASSSQGGELFF	TGCGCCAGCAGCTCCCAAGGCGGGGAGCTGTTTTTT
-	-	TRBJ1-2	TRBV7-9	CASSRTRVDYGYTF	TGTGCCAGCAGCCGAACCAGGGTGGACTATGGCTACACCTTC
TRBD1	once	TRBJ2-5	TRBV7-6	CASSFYRGLESYQETQYF	TGTGCCAGCAGCTTTTACAGGGGGCTTGAATCGTACCAAGAGACCCAGTACTTC
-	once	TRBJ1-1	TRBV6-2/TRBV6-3	CASTPSGRDNTEAFF	TGTGCCAGCACCCCCTCCGGTCGGGACAACACTGAAGCTTTCTTT
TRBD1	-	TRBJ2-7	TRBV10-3	CAISEVKGAASEQYF	TGTGCCATCAGTGAGGTAAAGGGGGCGGCAAGCGAGCAGTACTTC
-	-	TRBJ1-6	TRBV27	CASSPSYNSPLHF	TGTGCCAGCAGTCCCTCCTATAATTCACCCCTCCACTTT
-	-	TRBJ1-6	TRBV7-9	CASSPRYDSPLHF	TGTGCCAGCAGCCCGCGGTATGATTCACCCCTCCACTTT
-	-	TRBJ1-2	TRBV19	CASTESINRANYGYTF	TGTGCCAGTACCGAAAGTATCAACAGGGCTAACTATGGCTACACCTTC
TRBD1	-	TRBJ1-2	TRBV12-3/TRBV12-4	CASSSVPGQDRSF	TGTGCCAGCAGTTCGGTCCCGGGACAGGATCGTAGCTTC
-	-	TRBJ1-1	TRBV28	CASSLSQGGWTEAFF	TGTGCCAGCAGTTTATCGCAGGGAGGATGGACTGAAGCTTTCTTT
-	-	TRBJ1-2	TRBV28	CASSSNYGYTF	TGTGCCAGCAGCAGCAACTATGGCTACACCTTC
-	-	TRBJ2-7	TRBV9	CASSAYSLPREQYF	TGTGCCAGCAGCGCCTACTCACTCCCACGGGAGCAGTACTTC
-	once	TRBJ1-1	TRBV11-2	CASTGAGGTEAFF	TGTGCCAGCACCGGCGCGGGGGGGACTGAAGCTTTCTTT
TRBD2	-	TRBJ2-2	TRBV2	CASSEGGGNTGELFF	TGTGCCAGCAGTGAAGGCGGGGGTAACACCGGGGAGCTGTTTTTT
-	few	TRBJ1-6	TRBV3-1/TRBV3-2	CASSPYSGRRNSPLHF	TGTGCCAGCAGCCCCTACTCGGGACGGAGGAATTCACCCCTCCACTTT
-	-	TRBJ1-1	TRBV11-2	CASSLAAGGITEAFF	TGTGCCAGCAGCTTAGCTGCGGGTGGGATCACTGAAGCTTTCTTT
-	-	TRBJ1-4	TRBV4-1	CASSQVGRVRATNEKLFF	TGCGCCAGCAGCCAAGTAGGCCGCGTCAGGGCAACTAATGAAAAACTGTTTTTT
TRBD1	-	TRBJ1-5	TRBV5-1	CASSLEGQGDQPQHF	TGCGCCAGCAGCTTGGAAGGGCAGGGGGATCAGCCCCAGCATTTT
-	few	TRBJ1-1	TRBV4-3	CASSQEQGNTEAFF	TGCGCCAGCAGCCAAGAACAGGGGAACACTGAAGCTTTCTTT
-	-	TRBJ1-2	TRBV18	CASSPLGQWLGGENYGYTF	TGTGCCAGCTCACCACTAGGACAGTGGCTGGGAGGTGAGAACTATGGCTACACCTTC
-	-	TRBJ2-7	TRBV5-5	CASSRLGSYSYEQYF	TGTGCCAGCAGCCGGTTGGGGAGTTACTCCTACGAGCAGTACTTC
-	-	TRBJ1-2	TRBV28	CASSTPPGNDYGYTF	TGTGCCAGCAGTACGCCCCCGGGAAATGACTATGGCTACACCTTC
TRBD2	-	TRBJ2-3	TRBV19	CASSISSGGTDTQYF	TGTGCCAGTAGTATATCTAGCGGGGGGACAGATACGCAGTATTTT
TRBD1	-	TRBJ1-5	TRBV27	CASSEDRGNQPQHF	TGTGCCAGCAGTGAGGACAGGGGCAATCAGCCCCAGCATTTT
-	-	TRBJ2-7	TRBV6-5	CASRYEAAEYEQYF	TGTGCCAGCAGGTATGAAGCAGCCGAGTACGAGCAGTACTTC
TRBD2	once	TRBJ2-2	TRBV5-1	CASTGLAYTGELFF	TGCGCCAGCACGGGACTAGCGTACACCGGGGAGCTGTTTTTT
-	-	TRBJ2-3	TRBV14	CASSHEESLFSWARAEYRTQYF	TGTGCCAGCAGCCACGAGGAGTCCCTTTTTTCTTGGGCCAGGGCAGAGTATAGGACGCAGTATTTT